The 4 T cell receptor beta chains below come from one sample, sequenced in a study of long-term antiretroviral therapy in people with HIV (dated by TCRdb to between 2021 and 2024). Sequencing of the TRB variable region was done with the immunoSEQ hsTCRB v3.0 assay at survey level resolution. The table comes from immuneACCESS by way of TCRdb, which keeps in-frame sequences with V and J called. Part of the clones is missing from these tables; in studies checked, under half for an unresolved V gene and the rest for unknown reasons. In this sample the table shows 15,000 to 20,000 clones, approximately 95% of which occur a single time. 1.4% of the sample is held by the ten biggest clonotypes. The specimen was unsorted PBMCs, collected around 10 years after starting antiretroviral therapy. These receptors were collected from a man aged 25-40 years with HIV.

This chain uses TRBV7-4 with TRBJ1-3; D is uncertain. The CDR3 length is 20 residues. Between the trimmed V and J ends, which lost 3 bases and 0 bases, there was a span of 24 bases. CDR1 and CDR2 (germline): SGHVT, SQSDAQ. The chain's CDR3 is CASSFGVMGDGGTSGNTIYF. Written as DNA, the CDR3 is TGTGCCAGCAGCTTTGGGGTGATGGGTGATGGAGGCACCTCTGGAAACACCATATATTTT. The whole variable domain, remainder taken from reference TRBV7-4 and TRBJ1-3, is GAGVSQSPRYKVAKRGRDVALRCDSISGHVTLYWYRQTLGQGSEVLTYSQSDAQRDKSGRPSGRFSAERPERSVSTLKIQRTEQGDSAVYLCASSFGVMGDGGTSGNTIYFGEGSWLTVV.

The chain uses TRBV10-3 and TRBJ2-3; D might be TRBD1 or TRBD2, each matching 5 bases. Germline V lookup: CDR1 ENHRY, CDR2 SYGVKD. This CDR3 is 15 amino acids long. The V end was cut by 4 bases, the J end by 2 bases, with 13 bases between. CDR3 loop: CAISAGQGDTDTQYF. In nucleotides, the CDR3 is TGTGCCATCAGTGCGGGCCAGGGAGACACAGATACGCAGTATTTT.

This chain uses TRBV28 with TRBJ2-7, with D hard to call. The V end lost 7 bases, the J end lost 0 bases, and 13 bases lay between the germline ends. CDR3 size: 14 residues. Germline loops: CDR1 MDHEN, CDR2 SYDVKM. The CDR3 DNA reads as TGTGCCAGCAATCAGTACGAGAGCTCCTACGAGCAGTACTTC. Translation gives CASNQYESSYEQYF. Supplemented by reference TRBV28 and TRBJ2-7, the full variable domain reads DVKVTQSSRYLVKRTGEKVFLECVQDMDHENMFWYRQDPGLGLRLIYFSYDVKMKEKGDIPEGYSVSREKKERFSLILESASTNQTSMYLCASNQYESSYEQYFGPGTRLTVT.

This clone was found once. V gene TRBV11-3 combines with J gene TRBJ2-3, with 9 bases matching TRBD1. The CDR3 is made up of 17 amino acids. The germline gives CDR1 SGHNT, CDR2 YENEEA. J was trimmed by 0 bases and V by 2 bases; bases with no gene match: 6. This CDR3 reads CASSLPNRGLSTDTQYF. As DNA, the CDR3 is TGTGCCAGCAGCTTACCTAACAGGGGGCTGAGCACAGATACGCAGTATTTT. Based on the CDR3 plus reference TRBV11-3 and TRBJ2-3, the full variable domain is EAGVVQSPRYKIIEKKQPVAFWCNPISGHNTLYWYLQNLGQGPELLIRYENEEAVDDSQLPKDRFSAERLKGVDSTLKIQPAELGDSAVYLCASSLPNRGLSTDTQYFGPGTRLTVL.